This record looks at one TCR beta chain sequence and its context. Its matching antigen is unknown. This sample is drawn from a study of cytomegalovirus exposure and HLA in healthy donors. Study findings and constraints: Data from an earlier analysis indicated that most TCR beta V segments were productive either about 87% or about 30% of the time. Researchers catalogued 164 TCR beta chains as cytomegalovirus-associated. Most TCR sequences were seen very rarely across donors, but some public TCRs occurred in many.

The PCR made use of 60 Vbeta and 13 Jbeta primers. Some clones are missing from TCRdb's copy, which holds only in-frame ones; the method was immunoSEQ multiplex PCR. The sample has around 94,000 clones, around 77% seen once; the top ten hold roughly 20%. The CDR3 runs to 14 residues. Trimming removed 6 bases from V and 5 bases from J; junction bases left unmatched: 9. The V gene's germline CDR1 is SGHVS and CDR2 FNYEAQ. Sequencing input: PBMCs. The rearrangement joins TRBV7-6 to TRBJ2-7, with TRBD1 matching over 8 bases. This clonotype was obtained from a woman aged 60-75 years in good health and CMV-seropositive. CDR3 protein: CASSLQGAWNEQYF. For the CDR3, the DNA is TGTGCCAGCAGTCTGCAGGGGGCATGGAACGAGCAGTACTTC.